This T cell receptor beta chain originates from a study of type 1 regulatory T cells. Study information: This in vitro CD4 product, T-allo10, is enriched for Tr1 cells and alloantigen-specific.

Per germline, CDR1 MDHEN and CDR2 SYDVKM. CDR3 length equals 14 residues. Comments on this clonotype: The antigen remains unidentified. Sequence at one end of the junction differs from germline and may be a read error.

TCRdb re-called the reads with MiXCR, one entry per CDR3 protein. The sample gives 60,000 to 70,000 distinct CDR3 sequences, nearly 50% of which show up once; more than 2% is in the top ten. Study results and limitations: Type 1 regulatory T cells had a more restricted TCR repertoire than non-type 1 regulatory T cells.

The chain employs TRBV28 and TRBJ2-7; TRBD1 aligns across 10 bases. Source material: cultured non-Tr1 T cells, either the whole culture or a sorted T cell fraction (not recorded which). The origin of this receptor is a human donor in good health. The CDR3 loop reads CANILTGGSYEHYF. The CDR3, as DNA: TGTGCCAACATTTTGACAGGGGGCTCCTACGAGCACTACTTC.